These 6 T cell receptor beta chains share one sample of origin, sequenced in a study of T cell responses to AZD1222 COVID-19 vaccine. TCRdb's table, derived via immunoSEQ multiplex PCR, lists solely in-frame clones and lacks some. This table has some 150,000 clones, around 92% appearing once. The material was peripheral blood, obtained 28 days after the second AZD1222 dose. These receptors all stem from an adult who received the AZD1222 COVID-19 vaccine.

CDR3 nucleotides: TGTGCCTGGAGTGTAGGGGACAATGAGCAGTTCTTC. Translation: CAWSVGDNEQFF. This chain connects TRBV30 to TRBJ2-1; D may be TRBD1 (5 bases). This CDR3 is built from 12 residues. Germline V gene data show CDR1 as GTSNPN and CDR2 as SVGIG (reference sequence). Trimming shortened V by 0 bases and J by 5 bases, and 5 bases separated the two germline ends.

This chain links TRBV10-3 with TRBJ2-1; D gene unclear. The CDR3 is 18 amino acids. Germline values: CDR1 ENHRY, CDR2 SYGVKD. V lost 5 bases and J lost 4, with 24 bases in between. CDR3 DNA sequence: TGTGCCATCAGTTTAACACGAACGACTGACACCCTTTACAATGAGCAGTTCTTC. Amino acid sequence: CAISLTRTTDTLYNEQFF.

The chain combines TRBV6-1 with TRBJ1-1; D remains ambiguous. The CDR3 length is 11 residues. V was trimmed by 2 bases and J by 9 bases, leaving 7 bases between them. Germline CDR1 MNHNS, CDR2 SASEGT. This CDR3 is CASSEPGKAFF. In DNA, the CDR3 is TGTGCCAGCAGTGAACCGGGGAAAGCTTTCTTT.

The gene calls are TRBV7-9 and TRBJ2-6, with TRBD1 matching over 10 bases. This CDR3 region has 17 residues. Germline CDR1 and CDR2: SEHNR and FQNEAQ (reference sequence). Trimming took 6 bases from V and 3 from J; bases not matched to a gene: 8. The CDR3 DNA sequence: TGTGCCAGCAGACAGATGACAGGGGGCTATGGGGCCAACGTCCTGACTTTC. Translation: CASRQMTGGYGANVLTF.

This chain connects TRBV19 to TRBJ1-4; the D gene is possibly TRBD1 (5 bases). Looked up from germline, CDR1 is LNHDA and CDR2 is SQIVND (reference sequence). V lost 5 bases and J lost 6, with 13 bases in between. The CDR3 sequence is 14 residues long. The CDR3 nucleotides read TGTGCCAGTAGTTCCCGGGACGGAGATGAAAAACTGTTTTTT. This sequence encodes CASSSRDGDEKLFF. Filled out from reference TRBV19 and TRBJ1-4, the complete variable domain reads DGGITQSPKYLFRKEGQNVTLSCEQNLNHDAMYWYRQDPGQGLRLIYYSQIVNDFQKGDIAEGYSVSREKKESFPLTVTSAQKNPTAFYLCASSSRDGDEKLFFGSGTQLSVL.

This clone has just a few counts. The rearrangement uses TRBV6-5 and TRBJ2-2, with D perhaps TRBD2 (6 bases). This CDR3 is 14 amino acids long. V lost 8 bases to trimming and J lost 4 bases, with 14 bases between them. Per the germline V gene, CDR1 is MNHEY and CDR2 is SVGAGI. CDR3 protein: CASRGTGLTGELFF. The CDR3 nucleotides are TGTGCCAGCCGGGGGACTGGACTCACCGGGGAGCTGTTTTTT.